The clone carrying this T cell receptor beta chain was seen a single time. This entry is derived from a study of radiation and T cells in renal cell carcinoma. Stated time point: blood 4 weeks post-SBRT, at nephrectomy. Treatment indicated: 15 Gy SBRT to primary tumor, nephrectomy 4 weeks later. This CDR3 region has 18 residues. V was pared by 5 bases and J by 7 bases, with 15 bases of the junction left unmatched. Germline assignment: CDR1 MNHEY and CDR2 SMNVEV (reference sequence). TCRdb keeps only in-frame clones here, not all; method: immunoSEQ multiplex PCR. The sample has 60,000 to 95,000 clones, approximately 82% seen once.

The receptor comes from a woman between 55 and 75 years old with renal cell carcinoma. V is TRBV27 and J is TRBJ1-6, with 9 bases fitting TRBD1. Sequenced here: blood, sampled from a patient whose treatment included radiotherapy and nephrectomy. In nucleotides, the CDR3 is TGTGCCAGCAGTCACCGCCCCCCGGACAGGGGTTTAAATTCACCCCTCCACTTT. It yields the protein CASSHRPPDRGLNSPLHF.